Here is one T cell receptor beta chain with its context. These data come from a study of immune characterization of retroperitoneal liposarcoma. Deletions cut 10 bases from V and 2 bases from J, with 10 bases between. There are 12 residues in the CDR3. In germline, CDR1 is ENHRY, CDR2 SYGVKD. Using its own MiXCR run on the PCR reads, TCRdb lists one record per CDR3 protein. The table shows 2,500 or so distinct CDR3 sequences, with roughly 23% occurring only once. The clonotype comes from a male donor with retroperitoneal liposarcoma. Source material: tumor tissue. The genes are TRBV10-3 and TRBJ2-3, with D possibly matching TRBD1 (6 bases). The CDR3 coding sequence is TGTGCCACCCGGGACACCACAGATACGCAGTATTTT. Residues: CATRDTTDTQYF.